This T cell receptor (beta chain) is from a study of regulatory T cells in long-lasting Graves disease. Whole-study context: Graves' patients with a new diagnosis had received antithyroid drugs under 3 months.

Time point in this sample: newly diagnosed GD, antithyroid drugs for less than 3 months. Following extraction of RNA from PBMCs, that RNA was used to make the TCR library. It was by American Thyroid Association guidelines that Graves' disease was diagnosed. This CDR3 is 14 amino acids long. V lost 2 bases, J lost 1 base, and 7 bases lay in between. Study-level results: TRBV28 was favored in persistent disease, as were TRBJ1-2 and TRBJ2-5. Sharing of public clonotypes was greater in persistent patients (about 2,700) than in new patients (roughly 1,000).

Investigators prepared the TCR beta libraries by applying iRepertoire HTBI primers and Arm-PCR of CDR3 regions. TCRdb reprocessed the multiplex PCR reads via MiXCR and lists one record per CDR3 protein. The repertoire holds more than 300,000 distinct CDR3 sequences, roughly a sixth seen once, with around a fifth in the top ten. This clonotype has a count of ten or more. Its antigen is still unknown. The sequenced sample was peripheral blood mononuclear cells (PBMCs), obtained at new diagnosis, from a patient treated with antithyroid drugs. The J gene is TRBJ2-3, the V gene TRBV12-3 or TRBV12-4; no definite D call. The sequence derives from a female donor with Graves disease. CDR3 DNA sequence: TGTGCCAGCAGTTTAATCCGGCGCACAGATACGCAGTATTTT. It encodes CASSLIRRTDTQYF.